This T cell receptor (beta chain) comes out of a study of blood T cell repertoires in COVID-19. On the study more broadly: Sites in the United States, Italy and Spain provided acute and convalescent COVID-19 samples. Sample material is recorded as cDNA or gDNA derived from T cells, B-cell-depleted T cells, or PBMCs.

Methods used by the authors: Amplification with reference gene primers provided the estimates of nucleated cell counts. Clones were sequenced by immunoSEQ multiplex PCR, and TCRdb holds only the in-frame ones, with some missing. V and J calls and clone size are as listed in that table; D and trimming were resolved from the DNA. The sample lists about 160,000 clones, 65% to 90% occurring once. A Seattle source enrolled patients during active infection and followed them longitudinally. The source is a middle-aged woman with COVID-19, enrolled during active disease. The source material was peripheral blood.

The CDR3 bases are TGCGCCAGCAGCTTGGGGACCTTGGGGCGCTCTGGAAACACCATATATTTT. It yields the protein CASSLGTLGRSGNTIYF. This chain joins TRBV5-1 and TRBJ1-3, with a possible D match to TRBD1 (5 bases). Germline CDR1 and CDR2: SGHRS and YFSETQ. This CDR3 is 17 amino acids long. Trimming took off 0 bases at V and 0 bases at J, with 13 bases between the two ends.